This T cell receptor beta chain was profiled in a study of OX40 agonist ivuxolimab in advanced cancers. Repertoires were generated with immunoSEQ multiplex PCR, while TCRdb's copy carries only in-frame clones and drops some. The table shows 30,000 to 40,000 clones, with over 80% occurring only once. This clone turned up a few times. The CDR3 spans 21 residues. Germline V gene data show CDR1 as LNHDA and CDR2 as SQIVND (reference sequence). Trimming left V 5 bases short and J 0 bases short, with 29 bases between. Sequenced here: CD4+ or CD8+ T cells sorted from blood, sampled in a trial of the OX40 agonist ivuxolimab. V is TRBV19 and J is TRBJ2-4; either TRBD1 or TRBD2 may fit D (6 bases each). The clonotype was recovered from an adult with an advanced solid tumor such as melanoma, head and neck, liver or kidney cancer. The CDR3 sequence is CASSSWGAGTRAYLAKNIQYF. The CDR3 DNA reads as TGTGCCAGTAGTTCTTGGGGGGCGGGTACGAGGGCCTACCTAGCCAAAAACATTCAGTACTTC.